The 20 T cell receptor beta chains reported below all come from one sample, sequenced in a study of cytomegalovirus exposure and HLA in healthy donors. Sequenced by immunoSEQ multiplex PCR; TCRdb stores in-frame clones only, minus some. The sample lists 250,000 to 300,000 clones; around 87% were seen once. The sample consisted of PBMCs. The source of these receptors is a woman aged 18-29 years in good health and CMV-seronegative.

This CDR3 reads CASRRDGSSSYNEQFF. The CDR3 DNA is TGTGCCAGCAGGCGGGATGGATCGAGCTCCTACAATGAGCAGTTCTTC. This sequence joins TRBV6-6 and TRBJ2-1; D is perhaps TRBD2 (6 bases). Per germline, CDR1 MNHNY and CDR2 SVGAGI (reference sequence). The CDR3 sequence is 16 residues long. The V end lost 6 bases, the J end lost 0 bases, and 15 bases lay between the germline ends.

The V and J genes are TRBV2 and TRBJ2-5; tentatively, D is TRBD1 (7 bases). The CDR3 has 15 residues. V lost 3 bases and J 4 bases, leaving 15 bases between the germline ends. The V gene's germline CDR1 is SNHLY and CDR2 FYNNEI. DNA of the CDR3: TGTGCCAGCAGTGAGAGGGGGCGGGGCGGAGAGACCCAGTACTTC. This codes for CASSERGRGGETQYF.

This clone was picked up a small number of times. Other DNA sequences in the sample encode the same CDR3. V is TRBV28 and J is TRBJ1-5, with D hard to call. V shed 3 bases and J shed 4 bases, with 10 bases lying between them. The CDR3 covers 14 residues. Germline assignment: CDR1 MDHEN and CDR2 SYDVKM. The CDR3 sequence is CASSFRYSNQPQHF. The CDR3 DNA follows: TGTGCCAGCAGTTTTCGGTACAGTAATCAGCCCCAGCATTTT.

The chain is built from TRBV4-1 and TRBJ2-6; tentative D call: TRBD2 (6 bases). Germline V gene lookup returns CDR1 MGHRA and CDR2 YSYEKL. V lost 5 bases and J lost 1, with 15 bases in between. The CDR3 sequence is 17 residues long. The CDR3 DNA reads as TGCGCCAGCAGCTCAAGAGGGACTTATTCTGGGGCCAACGTCCTGACTTTC. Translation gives CASSSRGTYSGANVLTF.

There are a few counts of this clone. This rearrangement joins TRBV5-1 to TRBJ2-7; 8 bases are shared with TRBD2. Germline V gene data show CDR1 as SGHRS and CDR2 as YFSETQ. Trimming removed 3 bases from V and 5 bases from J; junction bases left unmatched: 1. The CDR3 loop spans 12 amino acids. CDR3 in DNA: TGCGCCAGCAGCTCCGGGGGGGACGAGCAGTACGTC. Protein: CASSSGGDEQYV.

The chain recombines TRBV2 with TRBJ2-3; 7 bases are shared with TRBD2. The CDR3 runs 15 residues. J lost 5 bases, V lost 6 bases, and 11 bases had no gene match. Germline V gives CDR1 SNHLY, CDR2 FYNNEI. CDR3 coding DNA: TGTGCCAGCAGGGCACTAGCGACCCTGAGAGATACGCAGTATTTT. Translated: CASRALATLRDTQYF.

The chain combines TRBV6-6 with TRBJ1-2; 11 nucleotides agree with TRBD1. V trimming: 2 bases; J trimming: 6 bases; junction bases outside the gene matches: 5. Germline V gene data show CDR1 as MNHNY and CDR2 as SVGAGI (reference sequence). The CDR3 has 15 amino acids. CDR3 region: CASSYTGQGVDGYTF. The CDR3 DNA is TGTGCCAGCAGTTACACGGGACAGGGGGTGGATGGCTACACCTTC.

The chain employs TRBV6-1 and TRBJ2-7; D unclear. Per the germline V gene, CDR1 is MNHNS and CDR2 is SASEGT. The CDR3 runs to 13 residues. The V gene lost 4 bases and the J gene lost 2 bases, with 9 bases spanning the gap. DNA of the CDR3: TGTGCCAGCAGTGCCGGGTCTCCCTACGAGCAGTACGTC. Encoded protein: CASSAGSPYEQYV.

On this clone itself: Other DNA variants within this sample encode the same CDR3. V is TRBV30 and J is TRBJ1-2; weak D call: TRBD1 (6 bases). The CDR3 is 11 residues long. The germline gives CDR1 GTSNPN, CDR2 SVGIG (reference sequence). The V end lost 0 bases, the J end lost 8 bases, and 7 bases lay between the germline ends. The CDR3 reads CAWSVGGGYTF. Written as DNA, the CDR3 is TGTGCCTGGAGTGTAGGGGGAGGCTACACCTTC.

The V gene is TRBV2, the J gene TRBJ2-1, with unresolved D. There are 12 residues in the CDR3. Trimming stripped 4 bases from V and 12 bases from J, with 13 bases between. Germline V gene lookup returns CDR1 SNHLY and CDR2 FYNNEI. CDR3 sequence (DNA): TGTGCCAGCAGTGGAGACTTCCAAGTGCAGTTCTTC. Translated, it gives CASSGDFQVQFF.

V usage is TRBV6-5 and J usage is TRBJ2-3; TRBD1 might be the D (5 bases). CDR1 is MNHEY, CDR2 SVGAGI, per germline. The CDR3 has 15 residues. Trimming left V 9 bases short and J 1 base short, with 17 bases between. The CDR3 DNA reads TGTGCCAGTGAAATCTTGGAAGGGGGCACAGATACGCAGTATTTT. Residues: CASEILEGGTDTQYF.

As DNA, the CDR3 is TGTGCCAGCAGTTTATGGATAGGGACAGTGGGCTACGAGCAGTACTTC. This gives the protein CASSLWIGTVGYEQYF. V usage is TRBV27 and J usage is TRBJ2-7; TRBD1 matches 7 bases. The CDR3 length is 16 residues. The J segment lost 3 bases and the V segment lost 1 base, leaving 9 bases of the junction unmatched. Per germline, CDR1 MNHEY and CDR2 SMNVEV (reference sequence).

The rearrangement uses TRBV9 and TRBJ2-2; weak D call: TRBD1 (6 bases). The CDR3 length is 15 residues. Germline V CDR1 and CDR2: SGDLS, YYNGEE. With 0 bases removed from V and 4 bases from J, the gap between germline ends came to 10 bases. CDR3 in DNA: TGTGCCAGCAGCGTAGAAGGGACATCCACCGGGGAGCTGTTTTTT. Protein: CASSVEGTSTGELFF.

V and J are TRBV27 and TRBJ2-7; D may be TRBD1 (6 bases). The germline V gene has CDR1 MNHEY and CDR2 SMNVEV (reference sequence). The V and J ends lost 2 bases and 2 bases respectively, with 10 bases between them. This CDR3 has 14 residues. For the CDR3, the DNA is TGTGCCAGCAGTTTAGCAGGGGCCCCCTACGAGCAGTACTTC. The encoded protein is CASSLAGAPYEQYF.

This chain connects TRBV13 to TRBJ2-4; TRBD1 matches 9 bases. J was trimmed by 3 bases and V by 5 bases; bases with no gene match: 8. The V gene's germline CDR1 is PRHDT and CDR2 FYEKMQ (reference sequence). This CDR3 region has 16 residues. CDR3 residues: CASSNSDRGDKNIQYF. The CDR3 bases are TGTGCCAGCAGCAATTCGGACAGGGGAGACAAAAACATTCAGTACTTC.

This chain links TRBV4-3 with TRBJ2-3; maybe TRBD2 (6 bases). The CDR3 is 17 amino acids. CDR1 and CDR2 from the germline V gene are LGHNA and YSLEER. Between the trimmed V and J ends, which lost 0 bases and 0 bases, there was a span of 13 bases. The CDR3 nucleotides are TGCGCCAGCAGCCAAGAATCGGGGACTGCTAGCACAGATACGCAGTATTTT. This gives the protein CASSQESGTASTDTQYF.

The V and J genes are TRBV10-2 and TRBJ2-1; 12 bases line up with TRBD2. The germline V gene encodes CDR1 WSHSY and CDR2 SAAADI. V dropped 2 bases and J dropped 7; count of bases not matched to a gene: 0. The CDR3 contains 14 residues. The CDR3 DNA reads TGCGCCAGCAGTGAGACTAGCGGGGGGAATGAGCAGTTCTTC. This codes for CASSETSGGNEQFF.

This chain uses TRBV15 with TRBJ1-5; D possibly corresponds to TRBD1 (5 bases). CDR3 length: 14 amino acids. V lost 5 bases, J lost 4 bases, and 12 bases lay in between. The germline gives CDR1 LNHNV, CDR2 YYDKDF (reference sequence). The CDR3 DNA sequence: TGTGCCACCAGCCTCGGGGGAAGTAATCAGCCCCAGCATTTT. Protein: CATSLGGSNQPQHF.

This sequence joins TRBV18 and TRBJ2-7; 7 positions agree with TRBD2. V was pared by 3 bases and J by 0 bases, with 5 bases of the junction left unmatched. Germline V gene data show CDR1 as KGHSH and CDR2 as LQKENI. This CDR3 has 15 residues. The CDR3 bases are TGTGCCAGCTCACCTGGGGAGGGCGTCTCCTACGAGCAGTACTTC. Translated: CASSPGEGVSYEQYF.

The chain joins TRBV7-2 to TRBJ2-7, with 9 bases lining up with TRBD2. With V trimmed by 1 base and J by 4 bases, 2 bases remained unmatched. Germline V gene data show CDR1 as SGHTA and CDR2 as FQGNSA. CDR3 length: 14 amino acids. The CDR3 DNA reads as TGTGCCAGCAGCTTAGAGCGGGGGGTTTACGAGCAGTACTTC. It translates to CASSLERGVYEQYF.